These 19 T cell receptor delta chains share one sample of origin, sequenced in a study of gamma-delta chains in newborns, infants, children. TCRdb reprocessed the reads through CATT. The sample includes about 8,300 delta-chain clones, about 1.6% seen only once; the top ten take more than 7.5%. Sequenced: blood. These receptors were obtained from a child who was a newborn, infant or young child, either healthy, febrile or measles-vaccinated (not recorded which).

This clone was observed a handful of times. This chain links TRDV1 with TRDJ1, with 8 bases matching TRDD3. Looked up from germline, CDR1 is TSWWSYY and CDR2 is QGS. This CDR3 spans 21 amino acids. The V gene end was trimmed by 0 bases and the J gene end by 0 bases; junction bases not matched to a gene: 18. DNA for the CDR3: TGTGCTCTTGGGGAACTACCCTCCCTACTGGGGGTCCAGTCGAACACCGATAAACTCATCTTT. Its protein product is CALGELPSLLGVQSNTDKLIF.

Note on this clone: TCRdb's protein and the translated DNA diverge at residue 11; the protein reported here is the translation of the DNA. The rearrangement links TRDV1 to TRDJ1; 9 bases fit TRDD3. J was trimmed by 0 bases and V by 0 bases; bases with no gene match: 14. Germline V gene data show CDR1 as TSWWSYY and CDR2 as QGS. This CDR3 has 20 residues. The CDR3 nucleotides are TGTGCTCTTGGGGAACTCCAGTACTGGGGGACACCCCTTTACACCGATAAACTCATCTTT. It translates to CALGELQYWGTPLYTDKLIF.

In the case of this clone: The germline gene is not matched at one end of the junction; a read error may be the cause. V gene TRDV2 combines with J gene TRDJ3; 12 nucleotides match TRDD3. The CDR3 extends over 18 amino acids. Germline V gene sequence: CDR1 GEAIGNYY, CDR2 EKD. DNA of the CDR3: TGTGCCTGCGACACCTGGGGGATACGCTCCTGGGGCACCCGACAGATGTTTTTC. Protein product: CACDTWGIRSWGTRQMFF.

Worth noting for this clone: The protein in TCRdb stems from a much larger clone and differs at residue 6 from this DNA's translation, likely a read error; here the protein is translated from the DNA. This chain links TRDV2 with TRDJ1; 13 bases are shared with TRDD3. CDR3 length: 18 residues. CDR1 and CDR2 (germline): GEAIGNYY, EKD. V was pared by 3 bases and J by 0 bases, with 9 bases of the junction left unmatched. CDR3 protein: CACDSHTGGYEYTDKLIF. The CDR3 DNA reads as TGTGCCTGTGACTCTCATACTGGGGGATACGAGTACACCGATAAACTCATCTTT.

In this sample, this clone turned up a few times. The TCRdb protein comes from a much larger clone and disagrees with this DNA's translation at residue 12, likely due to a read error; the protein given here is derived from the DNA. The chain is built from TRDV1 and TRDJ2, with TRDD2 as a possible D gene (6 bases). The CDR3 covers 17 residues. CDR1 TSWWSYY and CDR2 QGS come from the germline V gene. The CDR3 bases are TGTGCTCTTGTGTGCGGGTCCTACCGAGCTTTGGCAGCACAACTCTTCTTT. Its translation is CALVCGSYRALAAQLFF.

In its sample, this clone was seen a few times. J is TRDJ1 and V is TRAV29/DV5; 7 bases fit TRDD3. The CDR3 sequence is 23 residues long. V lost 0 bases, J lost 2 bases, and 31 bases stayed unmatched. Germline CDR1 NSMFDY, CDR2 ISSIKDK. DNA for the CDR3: TGTGCAGCAAGCGCGTCTTCGGGGATATCCTCGGGGGGACCACACCCGGGGACCGATAAACTCATCTTT. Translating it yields CAASASSGISSGGPHPGTDKLIF. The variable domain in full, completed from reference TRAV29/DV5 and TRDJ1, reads DQQVKQNSPSLSVQEGRISILNCDYTNSMFDYFLWYKKYPAEGPTFLISISSIKDKNEDGRFTVFLNKSAKHLSLHIVPSQPGDSAVYFCAASASSGISSGGPHPGTDKLIFGKGTRVTVEP.

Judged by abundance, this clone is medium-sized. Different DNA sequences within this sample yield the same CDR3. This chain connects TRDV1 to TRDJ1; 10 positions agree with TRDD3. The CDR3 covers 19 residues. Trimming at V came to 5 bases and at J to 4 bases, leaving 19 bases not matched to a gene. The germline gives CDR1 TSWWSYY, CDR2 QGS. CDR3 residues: CALGPSLFGLLGDDDKLIF. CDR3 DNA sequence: TGTGCTCTTGGGCCTTCCCTGTTTGGTTTACTGGGGGATGACGATAAACTCATCTTT.

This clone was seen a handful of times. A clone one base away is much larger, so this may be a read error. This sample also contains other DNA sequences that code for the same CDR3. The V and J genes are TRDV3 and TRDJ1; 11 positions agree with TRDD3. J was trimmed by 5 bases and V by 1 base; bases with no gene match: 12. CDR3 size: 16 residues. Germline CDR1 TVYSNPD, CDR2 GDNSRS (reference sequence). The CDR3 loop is CAFIRSYWGITDKLIF. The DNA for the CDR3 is TGTGCCTTTATCAGGTCCTACTGGGGGATAACTGATAAACTCATCTTT.

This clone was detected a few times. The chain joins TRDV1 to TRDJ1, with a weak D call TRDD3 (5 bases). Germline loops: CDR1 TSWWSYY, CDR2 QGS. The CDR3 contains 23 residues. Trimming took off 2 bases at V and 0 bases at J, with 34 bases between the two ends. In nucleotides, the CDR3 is TGTGCTCTTGGGGAAGGCCGCCCCGGGATTGTGGGTGAGGTTACTTTGTACACCGATAAACTCATCTTT. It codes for CALGEGRPGIVGEVTLYTDKLIF.

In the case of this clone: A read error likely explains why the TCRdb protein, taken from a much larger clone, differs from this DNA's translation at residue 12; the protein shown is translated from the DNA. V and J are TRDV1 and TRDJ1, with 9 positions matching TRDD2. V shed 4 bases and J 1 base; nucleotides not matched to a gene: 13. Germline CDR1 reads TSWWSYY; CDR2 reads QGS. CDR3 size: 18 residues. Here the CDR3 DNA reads TGTGCTCTTGGGGGACTCCTTCCTACTGGCCTGTGCACCGATAAACTCATCTTT. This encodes CALGGLLPTGLCTDKLIF.

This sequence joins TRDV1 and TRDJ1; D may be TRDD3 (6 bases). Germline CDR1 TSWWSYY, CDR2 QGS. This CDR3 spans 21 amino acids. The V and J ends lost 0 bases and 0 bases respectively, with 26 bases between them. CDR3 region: CALGELYPPVHGDFYTDKLIF. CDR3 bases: TGTGCTCTTGGGGAACTCTATCCCCCCGTACACGGGGATTTCTACACCGATAAACTCATCTTT.

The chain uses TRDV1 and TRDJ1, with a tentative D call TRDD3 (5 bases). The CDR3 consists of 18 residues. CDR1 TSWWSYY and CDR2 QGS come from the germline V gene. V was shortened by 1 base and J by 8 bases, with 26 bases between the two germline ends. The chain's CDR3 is CALGERLRAARGVGKLIF. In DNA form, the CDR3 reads TGTGCTCTTGGGGAACGCCTAAGAGCAGCACGGGGCGTGGGGAAACTCATCTTT.

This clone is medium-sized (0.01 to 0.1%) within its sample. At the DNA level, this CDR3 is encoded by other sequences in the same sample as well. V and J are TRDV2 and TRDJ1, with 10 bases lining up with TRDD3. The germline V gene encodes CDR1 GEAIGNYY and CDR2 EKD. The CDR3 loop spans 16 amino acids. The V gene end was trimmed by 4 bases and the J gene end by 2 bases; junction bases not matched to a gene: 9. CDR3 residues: CACECWGIIRTDKLIF. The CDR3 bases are TGTGCCTGTGAGTGCTGGGGGATAATACGGACCGATAAACTCATCTTT.

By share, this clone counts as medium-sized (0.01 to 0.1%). The CDR3 is CALGELSYVAWGTDKLIF. In DNA, the CDR3 is TGTGCTCTTGGGGAACTCTCCTACGTAGCCTGGGGGACAGATAAACTCATCTTT. The rearrangement uses TRDV1 and TRDJ1; 8 bases align to TRDD3. The CDR3 spans 18 residues. CDR1 and CDR2 (germline): TSWWSYY, QGS. V trimming: 0 bases; J trimming: 5 bases; junction bases outside the gene matches: 14.

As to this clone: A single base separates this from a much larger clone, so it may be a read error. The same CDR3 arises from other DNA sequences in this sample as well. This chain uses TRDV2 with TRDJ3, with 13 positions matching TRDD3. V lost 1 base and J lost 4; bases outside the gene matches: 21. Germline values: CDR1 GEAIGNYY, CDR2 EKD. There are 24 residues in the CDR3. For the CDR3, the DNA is TGTGCCTGTGACACTACCGCGGGAAACTGGGGGATACGCCTTAGCTCTTGGGACACCCGACAGATGTTTTTC. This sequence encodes CACDTTAGNWGIRLSSWDTRQMFF.

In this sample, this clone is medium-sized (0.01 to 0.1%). In nucleotides, the CDR3 is TGTGCTCTTGGGGAAACCCTCCGTTCTCGGGGGGTCCCGACAGCACAACTCTTCTTT. The encoded protein is CALGETLRSRGVPTAQLFF. The chain recombines TRDV1 with TRDJ2, with D maybe TRDD3 (5 bases). Between the trimmed V and J ends, which lost 2 bases and 4 bases, there was a span of 23 bases. This CDR3 contains 19 residues. Germline V gives CDR1 TSWWSYY, CDR2 QGS.

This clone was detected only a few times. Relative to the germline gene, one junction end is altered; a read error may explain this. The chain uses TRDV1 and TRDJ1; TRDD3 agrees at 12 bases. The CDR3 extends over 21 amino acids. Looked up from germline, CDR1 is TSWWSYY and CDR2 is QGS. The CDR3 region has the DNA TGTGCTCTTGGGGAACTATCTTCCTCCCGTACTGGGGGATACAAAGCCGATAAACTCACCTTT. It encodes CALGELSSSRTGGYKADKLTF.

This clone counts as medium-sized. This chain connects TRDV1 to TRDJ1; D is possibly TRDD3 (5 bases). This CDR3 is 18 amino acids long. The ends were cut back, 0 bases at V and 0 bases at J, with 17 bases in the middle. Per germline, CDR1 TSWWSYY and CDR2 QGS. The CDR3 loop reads CALGELERWGQYTDKLIF. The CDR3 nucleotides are TGTGCTCTTGGGGAACTAGAACGGTGGGGCCAATACACCGATAAACTCATCTTT.

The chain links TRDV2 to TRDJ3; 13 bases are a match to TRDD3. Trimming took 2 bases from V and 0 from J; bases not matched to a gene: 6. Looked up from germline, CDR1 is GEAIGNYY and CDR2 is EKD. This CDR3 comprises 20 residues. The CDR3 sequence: CACDKVLGDTTSWDTRQMFF. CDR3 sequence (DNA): TGTGCCTGTGACAAAGTACTGGGGGATACGACCTCCTGGGACACCCGACAGATGTTTTTC.